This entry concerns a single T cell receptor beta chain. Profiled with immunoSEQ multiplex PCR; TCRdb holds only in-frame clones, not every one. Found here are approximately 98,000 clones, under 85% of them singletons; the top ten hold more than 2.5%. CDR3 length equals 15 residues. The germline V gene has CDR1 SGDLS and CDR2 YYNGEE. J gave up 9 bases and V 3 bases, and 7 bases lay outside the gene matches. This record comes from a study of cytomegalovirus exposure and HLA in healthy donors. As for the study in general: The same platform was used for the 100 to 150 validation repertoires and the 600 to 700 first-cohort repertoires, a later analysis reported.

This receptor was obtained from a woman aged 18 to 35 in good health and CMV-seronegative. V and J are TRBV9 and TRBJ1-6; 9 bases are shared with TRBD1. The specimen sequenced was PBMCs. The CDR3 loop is CASSGGTGTGSPLHF. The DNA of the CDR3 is TGTGCCAGCAGCGGTGGGACAGGGACGGGTTCACCCCTCCACTTT. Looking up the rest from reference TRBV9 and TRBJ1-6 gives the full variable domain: DSGVTQTPKHLITATGQRVTLRCSPRSGDLSVYWYQQSLDQGLQFLIQYYNGEERAKGNILERFSAQQFPDLHSELNLSSLELGDSALYFCASSGGTGTGSPLHFGNGTRLTVT.